These 29 T cell receptor beta chains originate from one sample sequenced in a study of T cell responses to AZD1222 COVID-19 vaccine (dated by TCRdb to about 2021). In light of the paper, this sample's time point label describes: baseline before first vaccination. The library relied on the immunoSEQ multiplex PCR assay. This immuneACCESS table, as held by TCRdb, lists in-frame sequences with V and J called but not all clones. Of the missing ones, under half trace to an unresolved V gene in checked studies; the others have no known cause. This sample comprises roughly 100,000 clones, roughly 88% of them detected only once. Jointly, the top ten make up 20% to 25% of the sample. The specimen was peripheral blood, collected on day 0 of AZD1222 vaccination. These receptor sequences come from an adult in good health.

The J gene is TRBJ1-2, the V gene TRBV2; D possibly corresponds to TRBD1 (5 bases). Germline CDR1 and CDR2: SNHLY and FYNNEI. Deletions cut 1 base from V and 4 bases from J, with 10 bases between. CDR3 length equals 14 residues. The CDR3 sequence: CASSEGSGTYGYTF. CDR3 nucleotide sequence: TGTGCCAGCAGTGAAGGTAGCGGGACCTATGGCTACACCTTC.

The CDR3 DNA reads TGTGCCAGCAGCCTATTCCTAGCGGGAGGTATTAATGAGCAGTTCTTC. Translated: CASSLFLAGGINEQFF. V gene TRBV7-2 combines with J gene TRBJ2-1; 11 bases are shared with TRBD2. The CDR3 spans 16 residues. CDR1 and CDR2 from the germline V gene are SGHTA and FQGNSA. The V gene end was trimmed by 5 bases and the J gene end by 7 bases; junction bases not matched to a gene: 10.

The chain employs TRBV7-6 and TRBJ1-2, with D hard to call. This CDR3 is 13 amino acids long. Between the trimmed V and J ends, which lost 1 base and 8 bases, there was a span of 11 bases. CDR1 is SGHVS and CDR2 is FNYEAQ in the germline V gene. The CDR3 here is CASSLGISQGYTF. The CDR3 DNA reads TGTGCCAGCAGCTTAGGGATTTCCCAGGGCTACACCTTC.

This rearrangement joins TRBV11-3 to TRBJ1-1, with 7 bases identical to TRBD1. The germline V gene encodes CDR1 SGHNT and CDR2 YENEEA. The ends lost 4 bases at V and 1 base at J; junction bases unmatched: 9. The CDR3 spans 16 residues. As DNA, the CDR3 is TGTGCCAGCAGCTCGCCCGTGACAGGGACGAACACTGAAGCTTTCTTT. Its protein product is CASSSPVTGTNTEAFF.

The chain joins TRBV4-1 to TRBJ1-3; D not resolved. Germline values: CDR1 MGHRA, CDR2 YSYEKL. This CDR3 is 14 amino acids long. The germline V and J ends were trimmed by 0 bases and 4 bases, with 7 bases remaining between them. Written as DNA, the CDR3 is TGCGCCAGCAGCCAAGATCCCCTGGGAAACACCATATATTTT. Its protein is CASSQDPLGNTIYF.

The chain recombines TRBV5-1 with TRBJ1-1, with no clear D. Germline CDR1 reads SGHRS; CDR2 reads YFSETQ. V lost 4 bases and J lost 3, with 16 bases in between. The CDR3 covers 15 residues. CDR3 nucleotide sequence: TGCGCCAGCAGCCCAATGTCCCGTAAAGACACTGAAGCTTTCTTT. This codes for CASSPMSRKDTEAFF.

The gene calls are TRBV5-6 and TRBJ2-6; TRBD1 agrees at 7 bases. This CDR3 has 15 residues. The V segment lost 1 base and the J segment 2 bases; nucleotides outside the gene matches: 0. Germline CDR1 reads SGHDT; CDR2 reads YYEEEE. CDR3 in DNA: TGTGCCAGCAGCTTGCAGGGGGCTGGGGCCAACGTCCTGACTTTC. This translates into CASSLQGAGANVLTF.

V is TRBV7-2 and J is TRBJ1-6, with unresolved D. This CDR3 spans 11 amino acids. Germline assignment: CDR1 SGHTA and CDR2 FQGNSA. V shed 5 bases and J shed 11 bases, with 7 bases lying between them. The CDR3 nucleotides read TGTGCCAGCAGCGCCGATGCACCCCTCCACTTT. It specifies CASSADAPLHF.

The CDR3 nucleotides read TGTGCTAGTGGAGGTGAAATTCAGAACACTGAAGCTTTCTTT. Its protein product is CASGGEIQNTEAFF. V is TRBV12-5 and J is TRBJ1-1; the D is unclear. The V end was cut by 6 bases, the J end by 1 base, with 12 bases between. Germline-derived CDR1 and CDR2 are LGHNT and FRNRAP. This CDR3 has 14 amino acids.

This clone was observed a few times. J is TRBJ2-3 and V is TRBV7-9; D remains unclear. CDR1 SEHNR and CDR2 FQNEAQ come from the germline V gene (reference sequence). The V and J ends lost 5 bases and 2 bases respectively, with 5 bases between them. The CDR3 sequence is 12 residues long. CDR3 DNA: TGTGCCAGCAGCGAGCCCACAGATACGCAGTATTTT. Protein product: CASSEPTDTQYF.

This clone was picked up one time. This rearrangement joins TRBV27 to TRBJ2-6; 7 bases are shared with TRBD1. In germline, CDR1 is MNHEY, CDR2 SMNVEV (reference sequence). The CDR3 runs to 15 residues. J lost 2 bases, V lost 4 bases, and 2 bases had no gene match. CDR3 region: CASSSGQAGANVLTF. In DNA form, the CDR3 reads TGTGCCAGCAGTTCCGGACAGGCTGGGGCCAACGTCCTGACTTTC.

The chain has TRBV12-5 and TRBJ1-1, with D hard to call. V lost 5 bases to trimming and J lost 8 bases, with 15 bases between them. The CDR3 extends over 13 amino acids. Germline lookup yields CDR1 LGHNT and CDR2 FRNRAP. The CDR3 protein is CASGDDTVREAFF. CDR3 DNA: TGTGCTAGTGGTGACGACACGGTCCGAGAAGCTTTCTTT.

The chain couples TRBV27 to TRBJ1-2; maybe TRBD1 (5 bases). This CDR3 spans 16 amino acids. V lost 5 bases to trimming and J lost 1 base, with 17 bases between them. CDR1 and CDR2 (germline): MNHEY, SMNVEV (reference sequence). CDR3 sequence reads: CASSPRGGVVNYGYTF. DNA of the CDR3: TGTGCCAGCAGTCCCCGTGGGGGGGTAGTTAACTATGGCTACACCTTC.

The genes are TRBV27 and TRBJ2-7; D might be TRBD1 or TRBD2, each matching 5 bases. V shed 4 bases and J shed 2 bases, with 21 bases lying between them. Looked up from germline, CDR1 is MNHEY and CDR2 is SMNVEV (reference sequence). This CDR3 has 17 residues. The CDR3 sequence: CASSSWPPGPTAYEQYF. The DNA of the CDR3 is TGTGCCAGCAGTTCCTGGCCCCCGGGACCAACGGCCTACGAGCAGTACTTC.

This chain uses TRBV7-6 with TRBJ2-3, with 11 bases lining up with TRBD2. After removal of 2 bases from V and 3 bases from J, the junction contained 10 bases not matched to a gene. Germline CDR1 is SGHVS and CDR2 is FNYEAQ. The length of the CDR3 is 18 residues. The CDR3 DNA follows: TGTGCCAGCAGCTTACCTTCTAGCGGGGGGCCAAAAACAGATACGCAGTATTTT. This codes for CASSLPSSGGPKTDTQYF.

The chain uses TRBV7-9 and TRBJ2-1, with D tentatively TRBD1 (5 bases). V lost 5 bases to trimming and J lost 10 bases, with 9 bases between them. Looked up from germline, CDR1 is SEHNR and CDR2 is FQNEAQ (reference sequence). The CDR3 runs 11 residues. The CDR3 DNA reads TGTGCCAGCAGCACAAGGACAGAGCAGTTCTTC. Translating it yields CASSTRTEQFF.

The V call is TRBV10-1, the J call TRBJ2-3; D tentatively fits TRBD1 or TRBD2 (6 bases each). Germline assignment: CDR1 WNHNN and CDR2 SYGVQD (reference sequence). The CDR3 extends over 11 amino acids. With 9 bases removed from V and 7 bases from J, the gap between germline ends came to 11 bases. The CDR3, as DNA: TGCGCCAGTGGAGGGGGAAATACGCAGTATTTT. Protein sequence: CASGGGNTQYF.

The chain employs TRBV12-5 and TRBJ1-2, with D maybe TRBD1 (5 bases). The CDR3 is 12 residues long. CDR1 is LGHNT, CDR2 FRNRAP, per germline. V lost 4 bases to trimming and J lost 7 bases, with 10 bases between them. CDR3 region: CASGWTSGGYTF. The CDR3 region has the DNA TGTGCTAGTGGTTGGACATCCGGTGGCTACACCTTC.

This clone was seen more than once but under ten times. V gene TRBV9 combines with J gene TRBJ2-1; D may be TRBD1 or TRBD2 (5 bases each). V shed 2 bases and J shed 5 bases, with 11 bases lying between them. CDR3 length equals 14 residues. Per the germline V gene, CDR1 is SGDLS and CDR2 is YYNGEE. CDR3 protein: CASSVGTDNNEQFF. The CDR3 nucleotides read TGTGCCAGCAGCGTTGGGACGGACAACAATGAGCAGTTCTTC.

The chain joins TRBV5-1 to TRBJ2-1, with TRBD2 matching 8 bases. This CDR3 has 17 residues. Germline trimming cut 4 bases from V and 0 bases from J; bases unmatched to any gene: 9. Germline-derived CDR1 and CDR2 are SGHRS and YFSETQ. This CDR3 reads CASSPHGGASSYNEQFF. DNA for the CDR3: TGCGCCAGCAGCCCCCACGGGGGGGCAAGCTCCTACAATGAGCAGTTCTTC.

This chain connects TRBV10-3 to TRBJ2-3; 10 bases line up with TRBD2. CDR3 length equals 15 residues. With V trimmed by 4 bases and J by 5 bases, 6 bases remained unmatched. Germline V CDR1 and CDR2: ENHRY, SYGVKD. CDR3 amino acids: CAISGTSGTVDTQYF. As DNA, the CDR3 is TGTGCCATCAGTGGGACTAGCGGAACAGTAGATACGCAGTATTTT.

This chain connects TRBV4-1 to TRBJ2-5, with TRBD1 identical over 7 bases. CDR3 length equals 13 residues. Per germline, CDR1 MGHRA and CDR2 YSYEKL. V lost 4 bases, J lost 4 bases, and 3 bases stayed unmatched. CDR3 residues: CASSPWTGETQYF. CDR3 DNA sequence: TGCGCCAGCAGCCCCTGGACAGGAGAGACCCAGTACTTC.

V gene TRBV9 combines with J gene TRBJ2-2, with 8 bases aligning to TRBD1. V was clipped by 0 bases and J by 6 bases; unmatched bases: 7. The germline V gene encodes CDR1 SGDLS and CDR2 YYNGEE. The CDR3 spans 16 residues. The CDR3 spells CASSVDDRGLAGELFF. In DNA form, the CDR3 reads TGTGCCAGCAGCGTAGACGACAGGGGTCTCGCCGGGGAGCTGTTTTTT.

The rearrangement links TRBV25-1 to TRBJ2-3; no clear D gene. Germline assignment: CDR1 MGHDK and CDR2 SYGVNS. The CDR3 loop spans 12 amino acids. V was shortened by 7 bases and J by 7 bases, with 12 bases between the two germline ends. DNA for the CDR3: TGTGCCAGCATGTATCTAACGAATACGCAGTATTTT. Translation: CASMYLTNTQYF. Full variable domain (rest looked up from reference TRBV25-1 and TRBJ2-3): EADIYQTPRYLVIGTGKKITLECSQTMGHDKMYWYQQDPGMELHLIHYSYGVNSTEKGDLSSESTVSRIRTEHFPLTLESARPSHTSQYLCASMYLTNTQYFGPGTRLTVL.

This clone turned up a few times. The rearrangement links TRBV11-3 to TRBJ2-2, with TRBD1 matching 8 bases. V was pared by 5 bases and J by 7 bases, with 9 bases of the junction left unmatched. The CDR3 extends over 15 amino acids. Germline CDR1 is SGHNT and CDR2 is YENEEA. CDR3 residues: CASSPDRGMGGELFF. The CDR3 coding sequence is TGTGCCAGCAGCCCAGACAGGGGTATGGGCGGGGAGCTGTTTTTT.

The chain employs TRBV15 and TRBJ2-1; 9 nucleotides agree with TRBD2. There are 17 residues in the CDR3. V shed 0 bases, J shed 7 bases, and the junction held 10 bases outside the gene matches. Germline CDR1 reads LNHNV; CDR2 reads YYDKDF (reference sequence). The CDR3 protein is CATSRDLAGGVGNEQFF. CDR3 DNA: TGTGCCACCAGCAGAGATTTGGCGGGAGGGGTCGGGAATGAGCAGTTCTTC.

The chain is built from TRBV14 and TRBJ2-1, with 8 bases that match TRBD1. Germline V gene data show CDR1 as SGHDN and CDR2 as FVKESK. The junction had 0 bases not matched to a gene; V was cut back by 5 bases and J by 6 bases. This CDR3 has 12 amino acids. DNA of the CDR3: TGTGCCAGCAGCGGACAGGGCAATGAGCAGTTCTTC. Translation gives CASSGQGNEQFF.

The genes are TRBV18 and TRBJ2-2, with 8 bases matching TRBD1. Trimming cost V 6 bases and J 3 bases; bases outside gene matches: 6. Germline V gene lookup returns CDR1 KGHSH and CDR2 LQKENI. The CDR3 is 15 amino acids. The CDR3 nucleotides read TGTGCCAGCTCTCCGGCAGGGGGCCACACCGGGGAGCTGTTTTTT. Translating it yields CASSPAGGHTGELFF. Variable domain in full (rest from reference TRBV18 and TRBJ2-2): NAGVMQNPRHLVRRRGQEARLRCSPMKGHSHVYWYRQLPEEGLKFMVYLQKENIIDESGMPKERFSAEFPKEGPSILRIQQVVRGDSAAYFCASSPAGGHTGELFFGEGSRLTVL.

The gene calls are TRBV19 and TRBJ1-1; D remains ambiguous. The ends were cut back, 6 bases at V and 4 bases at J, with 12 bases in the middle. Germline V gene sequence: CDR1 LNHDA, CDR2 SQIVND (reference sequence). The CDR3 is made up of 13 amino acids. The CDR3 sequence: CASSLSWGTEAFF. In DNA, the CDR3 is TGTGCCAGTAGCCTCTCGTGGGGCACTGAAGCTTTCTTT.